This T cell receptor (beta chain) appears in the sequencing data of a study of T cells in Graves' hyperthyroidism and ophthalmopathy. Whole-study results and caveats: Most clonotypes expanded in thyroid above 0.001 were likewise present in blood. Separating ophthalmopathy from stable hyperthyroidism was achieved by a 13 V-J model.

V dropped 8 bases and J dropped 0 bases, with 7 bases sitting between them. The germline V gene has CDR1 KGHDR and CDR2 SFDVKD. This CDR3 contains 13 residues. TCR beta CDR3 regions were amplified from RNA transcripts. Primed by the HTBI set, a first-round RT-PCR was run on the TCR CDR3. TCRdb reanalysed the multiplex PCR reads using MiXCR and keeps one entry per CDR3 protein. The sample holds 300,000 to 400,000 distinct CDR3 sequences, more than 11% seen once. It was uncontrolled infection, other autoimmune disease, pregnancy or lactation that excluded patients. Each 10 ml fresh peripheral blood draw supplied the PBMCs. At least ten counts were recorded for this clonotype. Its specificity is not known.

The sample taken for sequencing was blood. This sequence was found in a woman aged 30 to 39 with Graves' hyperthyroidism. The V call is TRBV24-1, the J call TRBJ1-5; the D gene is possibly TRBD1 (6 bases). The CDR3 DNA reads as TGTGCCACCACAGGGGATAGCAATCAGCCCCAGCATTTT. Its translation is CATTGDSNQPQHF.